These 26 T cell receptor beta chains originate from one sample sequenced in a study of blood T cells in healthy people across ages. A J-beta primer mix and a sample-barcoded 5' primer were used in a second PCR of roughly 6 to 12 cycles. Each CDR3 protein gets one entry after TCRdb re-called the 5' RACE reads with MiXCR. The sample lists roughly 500,000 distinct CDR3 sequences, 24% occurring once. These data are also associated with another study on T cells of mothers and their children.

The sample taken for sequencing was blood. The origin of the receptors is a boy younger than 18 in good health.

The sample holds a few counts of this clonotype. The genes are TRBV7-2 and TRBJ2-5, with 8 bases aligning to TRBD2. The germline V gene has CDR1 SGHTA and CDR2 FQGNSA. With 5 bases clipped from V and 0 bases from J, the junction kept 8 bases outside the gene matches. The CDR3 totals 16 residues. CDR3 sequence reads: CASSQTGGINQETQYF. The DNA of the CDR3 is TGTGCCAGCAGCCAGACGGGGGGGATTAACCAAGAGACCCAGTACTTC.

This clonotype has only a few counts. The rearrangement joins TRBV4-3 to TRBJ2-4, with 7 bases identical to TRBD2. CDR1 and CDR2 (germline): LGHNA, YSLEER. V lost 0 bases to trimming and J lost 0 bases; unmatched junction nucleotides: 5. The CDR3 sequence is 17 residues long. CDR3 amino acids: CASSQDPSGLAKNIQYF. The CDR3 region has the DNA TGCGCCAGCAGCCAAGATCCTAGCGGCCTAGCCAAAAACATTCAGTACTTC.

The V and J genes are TRBV20-1 and TRBJ2-1; TRBD2 aligns across 9 bases. The germline V gene has CDR1 DFQATT and CDR2 SNEGSKA (reference sequence). J gave up 7 bases and V 0 bases, and 10 bases lay outside the gene matches. This CDR3 has 16 residues. The CDR3 bases are TGCAGTGCTAGAGATTGGGGACTAGCCTCTACAAATGAGCAGTTCTTC. This encodes CSARDWGLASTNEQFF.

There are many counts of this clonotype. The genes are TRBV11-2 and TRBJ2-1; TRBD2 is a possible D gene (6 bases). Germline-derived CDR1 and CDR2 are SGHAT and FQNNGV. V shed 3 bases and J shed 7 bases, with 22 bases lying between them. This CDR3 spans 17 amino acids. The CDR3 DNA follows: TGTGCCAGCAGCTTCTTTAGGCTAGCGAGAATGCCGAATGAGCAGTTCTTC. Translation gives CASSFFRLARMPNEQFF.

In its sample, this clonotype was seen many times. The chain links TRBV7-9 to TRBJ2-2; a possible D gene is TRBD1 (6 bases). The CDR3 contains 15 residues. Germline V lookup: CDR1 SEHNR, CDR2 FQNEAQ (reference sequence). Trimming took off 5 bases at V and 6 bases at J, with 16 bases between the two ends. The CDR3 coding sequence is TGTGCCAGCAGCGTCCCTCAGGGGAGAGCCGGGGAGCTGTTTTTT. This translates into CASSVPQGRAGELFF.

The chain uses TRBV4-3 and TRBJ2-3; 7 nucleotides align to TRBD2. Per germline, CDR1 LGHNA and CDR2 YSLEER. V was clipped by 1 base and J by 6 bases; unmatched bases: 13. The CDR3 consists of 17 residues. The CDR3 spells CASSQGTRGSGLDTQYF. The CDR3 DNA is TGCGCCAGCAGCCAAGGCACGCGCGGGAGTGGATTGGATACGCAGTATTTT.

This clonotype was detected only once. The rearrangement links TRBV5-8 to TRBJ2-7; D unclear. V shed 4 bases and J shed 7 bases, with 12 bases lying between them. This CDR3 spans 12 amino acids. The germline V gene encodes CDR1 SGHTS and CDR2 YDEGEE. The CDR3: CASSPRTVEQYF. The CDR3 coding sequence is TGTGCCAGCAGCCCACGGACGGTTGAGCAGTACTTC.

The J gene is TRBJ1-5, the V gene TRBV28; D is uncertain. In germline, CDR1 is MDHEN, CDR2 SYDVKM. Trimming left V 7 bases short and J 0 bases short, with 13 bases between. CDR3 length equals 15 residues. CDR3 DNA sequence: TGTGCCAGCAATCTGCAGGTTTATAGCAATCAGCCCCAGCATTTT. Its translation is CASNLQVYSNQPQHF.

This clonotype was detected only a few times. The chain has TRBV6-5 and TRBJ2-7; TRBD1 agrees at 9 bases. The CDR3 is 14 amino acids. Germline CDR1 MNHEY, CDR2 SVGAGI. V lost 6 bases, J lost 6 bases, and 9 bases stayed unmatched. Here the CDR3 reads CASSRDREKGEQYF. CDR3 in DNA: TGTGCCAGCAGCCGGGACAGGGAGAAGGGCGAGCAGTACTTC.

This clonotype has more than one count but fewer than ten. The CDR3 DNA reads as TGTGCCAGCAGCTTATCAAAGAACAGTGAGCAGTTCTTC. This sequence encodes CASSLSKNSEQFF. The chain carries TRBV7-2 and TRBJ2-1; D not certain. There are 13 residues in the CDR3. Germline values: CDR1 SGHTA, CDR2 FQGNSA. Trimming pared 2 bases from V and 9 bases from J, leaving 11 bases between.

This clonotype was found a few times. The CDR3, as DNA: TGCAGTGCTAGAGATCTTGAGGCGGGCTCCTACAATGAGCAGTTCTTC. As protein: CSARDLEAGSYNEQFF. The chain uses TRBV20-1 and TRBJ2-1; TRBD2 might be the D (5 bases). V shed 0 bases and J shed 0 bases, with 12 bases lying between them. CDR1 DFQATT and CDR2 SNEGSKA come from the germline V gene (reference sequence). The CDR3 is 16 amino acids.

This clonotype was counted only a few times. The V call is TRBV6-2 or TRBV6-3, the J call TRBJ1-1, with D unclear. The ends were cut back, 2 bases at V and 6 bases at J, with 16 bases in the middle. The germline CDR1 and CDR2 sequences are MNHEY and SVGEGT. CDR3 length: 15 amino acids. Written as DNA, the CDR3 is TGTGCCAGCAGTTACGTTGGAGGGAGATGGGCTGAAGCTTTCTTT. Amino acids: CASSYVGGRWAEAFF.

Regarding this clonotype: The junction shows a germline mismatch at one end, possibly a read error. This chain connects TRBV7-9 to TRBJ2-5; TRBD2 matches 7 bases. The last part of the DNA fits TRBJ2-1 better; the J call may be wrong. From germline, CDR1 is SEHNR and CDR2 FQNEAQ (reference sequence). The CDR3 is 13 residues long. This chain's CDR3 is CTSSPELAGEQFF. DNA for the CDR3: TGTACCAGCAGCCCGGAATTAGCGGGCGAGCAGTTCTTC.

This clonotype was seen only a few times. The V and J genes are TRBV19 and TRBJ2-7; D perhaps matches TRBD1 (5 bases). Looked up from germline, CDR1 is LNHDA and CDR2 is SQIVND (reference sequence). This CDR3 has 15 residues. V was pared by 0 bases and J by 5 bases, with 14 bases between. In DNA, the CDR3 is TGTGCCAGTAGTATAGACCCTTCCAGGGCGGACGAGCAGTACTTC. As protein: CASSIDPSRADEQYF.

This clonotype was seen a handful of times. The chain links TRBV7-2 to TRBJ2-1, with D maybe TRBD2 (6 bases). Germline CDR1 and CDR2: SGHTA and FQGNSA. This CDR3 spans 16 amino acids. V was shortened by 1 base and J by 4 bases, with 14 bases between the two germline ends. The CDR3 nucleotides are TGTGCCAGCAGCTTAGACTCCGGCGGGACGTACAATGAGCAGTTCTTC. Protein product: CASSLDSGGTYNEQFF.

This clonotype was recorded only once. The CDR3 DNA follows: TGTGCCAGCAGCTCGACGGACGGACGGGGTAACTATGGCTACACCTTC. Translation: CASSSTDGRGNYGYTF. The chain links TRBV7-2 to TRBJ1-2, with D hard to call. This CDR3 comprises 16 residues. Germline CDR1 is SGHTA and CDR2 is FQGNSA. The V end was cut by 4 bases, the J end by 1 base, with 16 bases between. The entire variable domain, with the rest obtained from reference TRBV7-2 and TRBJ1-2, is as follows: GAGVSQSPSNKVTEKGKDVELRCDPISGHTALYWYRQSLGQGLEFLIYFQGNSAPDKSGLPSDRFSAERTGGSVSTLTIQRTQQEDSAVYLCASSSTDGRGNYGYTFGSGTRLTVV.

This sequence joins TRBV7-3 and TRBJ2-3, with 13 bases fitting TRBD2. Germline CDR1 and CDR2: SGHTA and FQGTGA. CDR3 length: 18 residues. Trimming cost V 5 bases and J 8 bases; bases outside gene matches: 16. The CDR3 sequence: CASSRTPGLAGKPGTQYF. CDR3 DNA: TGTGCCAGCAGCCGAACACCGGGACTAGCGGGGAAACCTGGTACGCAGTATTTT.

The V and J genes are TRBV28 and TRBJ2-1; 11 bases agree with TRBD2. The V gene end was trimmed by 8 bases and the J gene end by 4 bases; junction bases not matched to a gene: 4. This CDR3 is built from 14 residues. The germline V gene has CDR1 MDHEN and CDR2 SYDVKM. DNA for the CDR3: TGTGCCAGCCTACTAGCGGGGGTATACAATGAGCAGTTCTTC. It yields the protein CASLLAGVYNEQFF. Variable domain in full (rest from reference TRBV28 and TRBJ2-1): DVKVTQSSRYLVKRTGEKVFLECVQDMDHENMFWYRQDPGLGLRLIYFSYDVKMKEKGDIPEGYSVSREKKERFSLILESASTNQTSMYLCASLLAGVYNEQFFGPGTRLTVL.

The chain recombines TRBV11-1 with TRBJ1-1; D may be TRBD1 (5 bases). The CDR3 is made up of 15 amino acids. Germline assignment: CDR1 SGHAT and CDR2 FQDESV (reference sequence). The V gene lost 5 bases and the J gene lost 4 bases, with 17 bases spanning the gap. CDR3 nucleotides: TGTGCCAGCAGCGCCATTCCAGGGAGGGGCACTGAAGCTTTCTTT. Its protein is CASSAIPGRGTEAFF.

The V and J genes are TRBV4-3 and TRBJ2-3; a weak D match, TRBD2 (7 bases). Germline lookup yields CDR1 LGHNA and CDR2 YSLEER. This CDR3 region has 17 residues. Deletions cut 4 bases from V and 2 bases from J, with 19 bases between. The CDR3 bases are TGCGCCAGCAGCCTCGAGGGGGAGCGGGGAATCACAGATACGCAGTATTTT. Amino acids: CASSLEGERGITDTQYF.

J is TRBJ2-1 and V is TRBV29-1; no definite D call. CDR1 SQVTM and CDR2 ANQGSEA come from the germline V gene. The CDR3 runs 14 residues. The V gene lost 6 bases and the J gene lost 3 bases, with 15 bases spanning the gap. The CDR3 reads CSVPVGKLYNEQFF. The DNA for the CDR3 is TGCAGCGTCCCCGTGGGGAAACTCTACAATGAGCAGTTCTTC.

In this sample, this clonotype turned up a few times. Mismatch with germline at one junction end may stem from a read error. J is TRBJ2-3 and V is TRBV6-6; tentative D call: TRBD1 (5 bases). This CDR3 comprises 11 residues. The germline gives CDR1 MNHNY, CDR2 SVGAGI (reference sequence). CDR3 in DNA: TGTGCCAGCAGTTTGACAGATACGCGGTATTTT. Its protein is CASSLTDTRYF.

This clonotype was counted only a few times. The chain couples TRBV10-2 to TRBJ2-7; 8 bases match TRBD1. V gave up 6 bases and J gave up 3 bases; unmatched junction bases: 10. Looked up from germline, CDR1 is WSHSY and CDR2 is SAAADI. This CDR3 region has 15 residues. The CDR3 bases are TGCGCCAGCAGGGGGGGACAGGCAACCGACTACGAGCAGTACTTC. As protein: CASRGGQATDYEQYF.

This chain connects TRBV29-1 to TRBJ2-7; maybe TRBD2 (5 bases). Germline V lookup: CDR1 SQVTM, CDR2 ANQGSEA. With 5 bases removed from V and 3 bases from J, the gap between germline ends came to 17 bases. The CDR3 contains 14 residues. The CDR3 nucleotides read TGCAGCGTTCTGGACCACGGAGGCAACTACGAGCAGTACTTC. It encodes CSVLDHGGNYEQYF.

This sequence joins TRBV30 and TRBJ2-7; TRBD1 agrees at 9 bases. CDR3 length: 14 residues. The trim removed 3 bases at V and 3 bases at J, leaving 6 bases unmatched. Germline values: CDR1 GTSNPN, CDR2 SVGIG (reference sequence). CDR3 nucleotides: TGTGCCTGGAGAGGTCCGGGACAGGGCTACGAGCAGTACTTC. This sequence encodes CAWRGPGQGYEQYF.

With respect to this clonotype: The final CDR3 position lacks the conserved phenylalanine or tryptophan, pointing to a likely read error. The chain is built from TRBV7-2 and TRBJ2-1; TRBD2 aligns across 13 bases. The length of the CDR3 is 18 residues. The junction had 6 bases not matched to a gene; V was cut back by 2 bases and J by 2 bases. Germline CDR1 reads SGHTA; CDR2 reads FQGNSA. Here the CDR3 reads CASSLRLAGGYTYNEQFL. CDR3 nucleotide sequence: TGTGCCAGCAGCTTAAGACTAGCGGGAGGTTATACCTACAATGAGCAGTTCCTC.